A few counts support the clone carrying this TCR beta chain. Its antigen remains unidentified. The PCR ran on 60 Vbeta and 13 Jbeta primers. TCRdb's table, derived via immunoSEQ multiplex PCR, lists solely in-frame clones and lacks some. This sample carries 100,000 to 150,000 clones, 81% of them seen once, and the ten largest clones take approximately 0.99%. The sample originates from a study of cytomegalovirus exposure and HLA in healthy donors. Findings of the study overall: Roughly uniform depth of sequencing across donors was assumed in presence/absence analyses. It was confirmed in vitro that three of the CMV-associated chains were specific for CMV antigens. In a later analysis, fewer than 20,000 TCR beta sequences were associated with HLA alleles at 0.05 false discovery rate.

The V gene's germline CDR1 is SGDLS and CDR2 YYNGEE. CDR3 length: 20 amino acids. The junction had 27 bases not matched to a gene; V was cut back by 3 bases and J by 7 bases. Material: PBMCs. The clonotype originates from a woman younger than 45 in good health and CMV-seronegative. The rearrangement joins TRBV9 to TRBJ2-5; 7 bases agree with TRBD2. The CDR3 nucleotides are TGTGCCAGCAGCGAGAACCCCTTTAGCAATAGCGGCGGGAGACGGGTGACCCAGTACTTC. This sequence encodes CASSENPFSNSGGRRVTQYF.